This is a list of T cell receptor beta chains from one sample in a study of CD8 T cells in Susac syndrome. Each CDR3 protein is one row after TCRdb ran MiXCR on the immunoSEQ multiplex PCR reads. This table has about 200,000 distinct CDR3 sequences, approximately 95% appearing once. Sequencing was done on a sample of CD4+ T cells from PBMCs. All receptors derive from a human donor in good health. The CDR3 runs from the conserved cysteine through the conserved F or W. Each record gives: J gene, D gene, V gene, CDR3 protein, CDR3 DNA. D genes are given only for firm matches.

j_gene: TRBJ1-2
d_gene: TRBD1
v_gene: TRBV12-3/TRBV12-4
CDR3aa: CASSDRGINYGYTF
CDR3nt: TGTGCCAGCAGTGACAGGGGGATTAACTATGGCTACACCTTC

j_gene: TRBJ1-1
d_gene: NA
v_gene: TRBV15
CDR3aa: CATSRQSGRDTEAFF
CDR3nt: TGTGCCACCAGCAGACAGTCAGGGCGCGACACTGAAGCTTTCTTT

j_gene: TRBJ1-4
d_gene: NA
v_gene: TRBV20-1
CDR3aa: CSARGVSDEKLFF
CDR3nt: TGCAGTGCTAGAGGGGTTTCAGATGAAAAACTGTTTTTT

j_gene: TRBJ2-5
d_gene: TRBD2
v_gene: TRBV7-2
CDR3aa: CASSPGLGRETQYF
CDR3nt: TGTGCCAGCAGCCCCGGACTAGGGCGGGAGACCCAGTACTTC

j_gene: TRBJ1-6
d_gene: NA
v_gene: TRBV21-1
CDR3aa: CASSKDGESDRGSNSPLHF
CDR3nt: TGTGCCAGCAGCAAAGATGGAGAGTCGGACAGGGGTTCTAATTCACCCCTCCACTTT

j_gene: TRBJ1-5
d_gene: NA
v_gene: TRBV5-1
CDR3aa: CASSLDGHPQHF
CDR3nt: TGCGCCAGCAGCTTGGATGGACATCCCCAGCATTTT

j_gene: TRBJ2-3
d_gene: TRBD1
v_gene: TRBV6-5
CDR3aa: CASSYRGRSGTDTQYF
CDR3nt: TGTGCCAGCAGTTACAGGGGGCGCTCGGGCACAGATACGCAGTATTTT

j_gene: TRBJ1-1
d_gene: NA
v_gene: TRBV30
CDR3aa: CAWSRGWGTEAFF
CDR3nt: TGTGCCTGGAGTAGGGGTTGGGGGACTGAAGCTTTCTTT

j_gene: TRBJ2-1
d_gene: NA
v_gene: TRBV3-1
CDR3aa: CASSQDLRYGAPPHNEQFF
CDR3nt: TGTGCCAGCAGCCAAGATCTAAGATACGGGGCCCCCCCTCACAATGAGCAGTTCTTC

j_gene: TRBJ2-3
d_gene: TRBD2
v_gene: TRBV6-6
CDR3aa: CASRPTSGPGDTQYF
CDR3nt: TGTGCCAGCAGGCCCACTAGCGGCCCTGGGGATACGCAGTATTTT

j_gene: TRBJ1-2
d_gene: TRBD1
v_gene: TRBV12-3/TRBV12-4
CDR3aa: CASSRDRAVNYGYTF
CDR3nt: TGTGCCAGCAGTCGGGACAGGGCTGTTAACTATGGCTACACCTTC